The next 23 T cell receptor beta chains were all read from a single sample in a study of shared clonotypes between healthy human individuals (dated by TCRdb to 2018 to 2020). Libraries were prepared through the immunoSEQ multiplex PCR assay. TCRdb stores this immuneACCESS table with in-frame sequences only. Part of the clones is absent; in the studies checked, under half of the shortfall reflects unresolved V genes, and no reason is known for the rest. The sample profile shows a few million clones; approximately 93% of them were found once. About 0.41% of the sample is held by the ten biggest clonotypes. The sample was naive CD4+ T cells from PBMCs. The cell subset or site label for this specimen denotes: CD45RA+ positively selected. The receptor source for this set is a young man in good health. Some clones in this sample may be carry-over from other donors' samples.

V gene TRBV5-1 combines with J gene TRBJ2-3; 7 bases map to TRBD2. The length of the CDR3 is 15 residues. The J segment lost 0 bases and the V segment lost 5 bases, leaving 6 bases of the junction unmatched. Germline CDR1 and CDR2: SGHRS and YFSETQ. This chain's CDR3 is CASRERGTSTDTQYF. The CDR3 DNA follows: TGCGCCAGCAGAGAGCGGGGAACTAGCACAGATACGCAGTATTTT.

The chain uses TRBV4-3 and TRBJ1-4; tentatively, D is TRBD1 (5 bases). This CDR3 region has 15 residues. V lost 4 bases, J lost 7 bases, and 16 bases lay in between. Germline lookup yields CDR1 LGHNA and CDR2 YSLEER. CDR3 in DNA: TGCGCCAGCAGCCCGACCCCGGGGCGCGCTGAAAAACTGTTTTTT. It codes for CASSPTPGRAEKLFF.

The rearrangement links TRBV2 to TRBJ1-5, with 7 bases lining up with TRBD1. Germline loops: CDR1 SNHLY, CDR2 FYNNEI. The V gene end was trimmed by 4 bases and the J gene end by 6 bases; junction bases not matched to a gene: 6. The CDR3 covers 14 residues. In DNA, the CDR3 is TGTGCCAGCAGTGCAAGGGGGCCGGCTCAGCCCCAGCATTTT. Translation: CASSARGPAQPQHF.

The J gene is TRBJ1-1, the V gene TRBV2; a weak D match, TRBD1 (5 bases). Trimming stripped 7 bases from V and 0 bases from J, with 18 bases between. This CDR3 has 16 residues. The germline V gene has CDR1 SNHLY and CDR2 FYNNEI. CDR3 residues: CASTRFPGTLNTEAFF. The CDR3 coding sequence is TGTGCCAGCACCCGATTTCCCGGGACGTTGAACACTGAAGCTTTCTTT.

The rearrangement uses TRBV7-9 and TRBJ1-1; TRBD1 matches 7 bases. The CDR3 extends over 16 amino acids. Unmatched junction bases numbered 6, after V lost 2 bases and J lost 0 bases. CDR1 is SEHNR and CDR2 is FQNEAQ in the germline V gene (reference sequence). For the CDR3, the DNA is TGTGCCAGCAGCTTATTGGGGACAGCTATGAACACTGAAGCTTTCTTT. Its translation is CASSLLGTAMNTEAFF.

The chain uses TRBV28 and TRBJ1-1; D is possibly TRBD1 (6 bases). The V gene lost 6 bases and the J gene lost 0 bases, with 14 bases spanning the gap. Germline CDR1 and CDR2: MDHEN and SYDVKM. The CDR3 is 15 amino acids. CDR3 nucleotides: TGTGCCAGCAGGCTGACAGGAGCTATGAACACTGAAGCTTTCTTT. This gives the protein CASRLTGAMNTEAFF.

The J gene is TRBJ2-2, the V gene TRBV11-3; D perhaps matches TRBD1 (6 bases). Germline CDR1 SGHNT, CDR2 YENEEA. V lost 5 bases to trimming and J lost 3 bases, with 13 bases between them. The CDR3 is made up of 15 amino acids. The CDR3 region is CASSPGVGDTGELFF. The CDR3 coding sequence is TGTGCCAGCAGCCCAGGGGTTGGCGACACCGGGGAGCTGTTTTTT.

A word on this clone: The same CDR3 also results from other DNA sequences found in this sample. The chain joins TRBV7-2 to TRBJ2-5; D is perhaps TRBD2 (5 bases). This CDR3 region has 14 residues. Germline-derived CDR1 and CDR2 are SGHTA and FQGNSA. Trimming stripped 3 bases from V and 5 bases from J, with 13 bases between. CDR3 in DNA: TGTGCCAGCAGCTTTGACCGGGGTCAGGAGACCCAGTACTTC. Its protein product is CASSFDRGQETQYF.

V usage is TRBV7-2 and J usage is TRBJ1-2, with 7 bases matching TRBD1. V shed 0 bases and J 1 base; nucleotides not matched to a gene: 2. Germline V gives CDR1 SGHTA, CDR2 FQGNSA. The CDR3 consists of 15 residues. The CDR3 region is CASSLAGGNNYGYTF. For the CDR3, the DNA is TGTGCCAGCAGCTTAGCAGGGGGCAATAACTATGGCTACACCTTC.

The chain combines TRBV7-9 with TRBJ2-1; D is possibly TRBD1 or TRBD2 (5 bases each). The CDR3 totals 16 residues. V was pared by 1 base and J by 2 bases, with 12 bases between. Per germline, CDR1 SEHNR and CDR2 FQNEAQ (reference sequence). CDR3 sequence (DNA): TGTGCCAGCAGCTTAGGATTAGGGACGACCTACAATGAGCAGTTCTTC. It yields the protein CASSLGLGTTYNEQFF.

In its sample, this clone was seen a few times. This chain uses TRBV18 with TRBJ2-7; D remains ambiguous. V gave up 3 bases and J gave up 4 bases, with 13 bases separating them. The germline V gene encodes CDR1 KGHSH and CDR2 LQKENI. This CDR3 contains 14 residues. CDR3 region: CASSPASVLYEQYF. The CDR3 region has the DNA TGTGCCAGCTCACCGGCCAGTGTCCTTTACGAGCAGTACTTC.

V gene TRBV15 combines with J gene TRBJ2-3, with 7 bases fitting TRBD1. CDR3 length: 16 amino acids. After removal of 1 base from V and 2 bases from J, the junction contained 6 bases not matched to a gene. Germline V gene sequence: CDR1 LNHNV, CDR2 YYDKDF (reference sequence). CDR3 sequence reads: CATSRAQDRYTDTQYF. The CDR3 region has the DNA TGTGCCACCAGCAGAGCCCAGGACAGGTACACAGATACGCAGTATTTT.

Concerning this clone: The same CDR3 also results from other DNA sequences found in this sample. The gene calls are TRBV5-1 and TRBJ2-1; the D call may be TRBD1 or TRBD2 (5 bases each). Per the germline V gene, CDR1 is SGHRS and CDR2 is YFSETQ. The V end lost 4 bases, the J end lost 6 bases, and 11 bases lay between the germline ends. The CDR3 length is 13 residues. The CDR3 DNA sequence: TGCGCCAGCAGCCCGGGGACGGTCAATGAGCAGTTCTTC. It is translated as CASSPGTVNEQFF.

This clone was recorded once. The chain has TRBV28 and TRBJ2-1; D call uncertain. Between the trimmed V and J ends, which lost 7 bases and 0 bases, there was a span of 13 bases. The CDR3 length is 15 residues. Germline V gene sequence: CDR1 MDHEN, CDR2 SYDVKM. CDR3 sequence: CASTGQPSSYNEQFF. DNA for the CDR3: TGTGCCAGCACGGGTCAGCCGAGCTCCTACAATGAGCAGTTCTTC.

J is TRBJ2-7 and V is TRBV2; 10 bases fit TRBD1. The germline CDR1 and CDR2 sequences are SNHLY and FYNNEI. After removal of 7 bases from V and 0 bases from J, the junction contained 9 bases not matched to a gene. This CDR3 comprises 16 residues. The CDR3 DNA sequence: TGTGCCAGCAAGGACCCGGGACAGGGGTACTCCTACGAGCAGTACTTC. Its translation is CASKDPGQGYSYEQYF.

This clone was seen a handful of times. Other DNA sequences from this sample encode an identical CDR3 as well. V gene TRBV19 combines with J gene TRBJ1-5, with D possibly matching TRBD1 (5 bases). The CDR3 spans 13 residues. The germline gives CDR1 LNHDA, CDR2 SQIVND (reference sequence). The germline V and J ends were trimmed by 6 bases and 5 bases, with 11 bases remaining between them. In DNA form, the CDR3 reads TGTGCCAGTAGAGGGCAGGGCTATCAGCCCCAGCATTTT. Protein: CASRGQGYQPQHF.

CDR3 sequence reads: CASSLLGPGQGLGTIYF. The CDR3 DNA follows: TGTGCCAGCAGCTTATTAGGACCGGGACAGGGTTTGGGCACCATATATTTT. The rearrangement joins TRBV7-2 to TRBJ1-3, with TRBD1 matching over 9 bases. CDR1 and CDR2 from the germline V gene are SGHTA and FQGNSA. This CDR3 has 17 amino acids. Trimming removed 2 bases from V and 9 bases from J; junction bases left unmatched: 14.

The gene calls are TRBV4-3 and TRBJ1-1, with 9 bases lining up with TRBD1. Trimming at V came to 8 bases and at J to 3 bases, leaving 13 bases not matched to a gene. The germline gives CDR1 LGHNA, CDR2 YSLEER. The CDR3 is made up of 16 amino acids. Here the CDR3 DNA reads TGCGCCAGCTCCCCGACCTCTACAGGGGGCTACACTGAAGCTTTCTTT. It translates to CASSPTSTGGYTEAFF.

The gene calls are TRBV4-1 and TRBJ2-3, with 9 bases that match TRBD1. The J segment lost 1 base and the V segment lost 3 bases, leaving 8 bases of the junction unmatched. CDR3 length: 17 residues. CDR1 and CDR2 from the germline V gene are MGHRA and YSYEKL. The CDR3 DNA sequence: TGCGCCAGCAGCCATGTGGGACGGGACAGGGGCACAGATACGCAGTATTTT. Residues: CASSHVGRDRGTDTQYF.

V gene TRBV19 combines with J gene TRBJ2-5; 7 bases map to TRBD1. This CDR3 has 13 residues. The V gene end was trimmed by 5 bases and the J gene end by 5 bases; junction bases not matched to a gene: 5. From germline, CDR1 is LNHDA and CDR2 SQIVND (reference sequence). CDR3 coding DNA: TGTGCCAGTAGTTCGTACAGGGGTGAGACCCAGTACTTC. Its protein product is CASSSYRGETQYF.

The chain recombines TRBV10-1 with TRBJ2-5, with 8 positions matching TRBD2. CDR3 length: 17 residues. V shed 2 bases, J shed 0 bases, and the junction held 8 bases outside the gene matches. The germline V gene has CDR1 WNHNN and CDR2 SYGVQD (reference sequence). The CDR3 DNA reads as TGCGCCAGCAGTGAGGCTATCGGAGCGGGGGACCAAGAGACCCAGTACTTC. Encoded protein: CASSEAIGAGDQETQYF.

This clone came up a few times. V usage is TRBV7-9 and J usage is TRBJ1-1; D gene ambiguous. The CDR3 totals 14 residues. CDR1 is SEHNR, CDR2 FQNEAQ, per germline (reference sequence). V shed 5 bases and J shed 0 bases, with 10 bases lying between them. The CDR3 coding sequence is TGTGCCAGCAGCCCTTTGTACATGAACACTGAAGCTTTCTTT. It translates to CASSPLYMNTEAFF.

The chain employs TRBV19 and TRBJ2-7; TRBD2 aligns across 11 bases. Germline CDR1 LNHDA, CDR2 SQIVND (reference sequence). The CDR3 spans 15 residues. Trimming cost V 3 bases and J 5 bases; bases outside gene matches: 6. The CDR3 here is CASSIQTSGRDEQYF. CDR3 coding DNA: TGTGCCAGTAGTATCCAAACTAGCGGGAGAGACGAGCAGTACTTC.